The sequence of this T cell receptor beta chain was determined in a study of human T cells and chemical hapten exposure. Across the whole study: Small volume differences among pooled libraries mainly caused per-sample TCR yield variation. Study-wide results and limits: In comparison with controls, expanded TCRs gave rise to a significantly larger number of large CDR3 similarity clusters. No shift was seen in TCRs above 1 in 1000 frequency with DPC sensitization.

Trimming took off 2 bases at V and 4 bases at J, with 9 bases between the two ends. This CDR3 contains 14 residues. Looked up from germline, CDR1 is LGHDT and CDR2 is YNNKEL (reference sequence). This clonotype occurred many times. Its antigen is unidentified. A single record per CDR3 protein comes from TCRdb applying MiXCR to the RACE reads. Among approximately 260,000 distinct CDR3 sequences listed, approximately 7.5% were seen once. Time point given: pre-sensitization, week 0. Treatment here: therapeutic diphenylcyclopropenone sensitization with weekly scalp DPC. The chain has TRBV3-1 and TRBJ1-5, with unresolved D. Sample: whole blood, taken in connection with sensitization to the hapten diphenylcyclopropenone (DPC). The TCR sequence derives from a man between 18 and 29 years old with alopecia areata. Some clones in this sample may be carry-over from other donors' samples. As DNA, the CDR3 is TGTGCCAGCAGCCAAAATCCAGGAAATCAGCCCCAGCATTTT. Residues: CASSQNPGNQPQHF.